This T cell receptor (beta chain) was sequenced for a study of blood T cell repertoires in COVID-19. Per the original methods: Estimation of nucleated cell counts relied on the amplification of reference gene primers. The repertoire was sequenced with immunoSEQ multiplex PCR; TCRdb's copy has only in-frame clones and lacks some. V and J calls and clone size are copied from that table; D and trimming were computed from the DNA. Here the sample spans more than 150,000 clones, approximately 80% being singletons. The V gene end was trimmed by 6 bases and the J gene end by 3 bases; junction bases not matched to a gene: 7. This CDR3 has 14 residues. The germline CDR1 and CDR2 sequences are KGHSH and LQKENI.

The rearrangement uses TRBV18 and TRBJ2-7; 8 nucleotides match TRBD2. Material: peripheral blood. The clonotype was recovered from a woman aged 55 to 70 with acute or convalescent COVID-19. CDR3 sequence reads: CASSPGGGIYEQYF. In DNA, the CDR3 is TGTGCCAGCTCGCCGGGGGGGGGAATCTACGAGCAGTACTTC.